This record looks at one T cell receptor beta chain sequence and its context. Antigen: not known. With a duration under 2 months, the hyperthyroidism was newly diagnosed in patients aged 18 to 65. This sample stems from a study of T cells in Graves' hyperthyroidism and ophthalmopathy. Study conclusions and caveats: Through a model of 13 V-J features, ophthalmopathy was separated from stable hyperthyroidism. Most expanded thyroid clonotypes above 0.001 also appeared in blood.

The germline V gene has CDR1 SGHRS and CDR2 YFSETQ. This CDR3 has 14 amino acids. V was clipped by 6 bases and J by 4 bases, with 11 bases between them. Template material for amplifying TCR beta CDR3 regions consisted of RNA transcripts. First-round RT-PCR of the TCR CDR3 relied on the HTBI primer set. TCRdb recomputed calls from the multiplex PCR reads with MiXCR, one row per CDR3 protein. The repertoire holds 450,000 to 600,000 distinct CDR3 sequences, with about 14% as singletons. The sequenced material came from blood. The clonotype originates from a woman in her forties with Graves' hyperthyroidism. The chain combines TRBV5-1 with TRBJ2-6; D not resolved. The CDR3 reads CASTASGGANVLTF. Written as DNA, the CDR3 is TGCGCCAGCACGGCTTCTGGCGGGGCCAACGTCCTGACTTTC.